The clone carrying this T cell receptor (beta chain) was observed a few times. Its cognate antigen is unknown. These data come from a study of response to subunit inactivated influenza vaccine. Findings and limits, study-wide: Only a handful of new T cells, the authors suggested, are recruited with each seasonal influenza vaccination.

TCRdb processed the RT-PCR reads anew with MiXCR; each CDR3 protein has one entry. The table records 550,000 to 650,000 distinct CDR3 sequences, around 11% of them present only once. The CDR3 has 18 residues. Germline CDR1 LNHDA, CDR2 SQIVND (reference sequence). V trimming: 5 bases; J trimming: 4 bases; junction bases outside the gene matches: 16. This TCR was recovered from a man aged 50-60 years who received an inactivated influenza vaccine. The genes are TRBV19 and TRBJ2-2; the match to TRBD2 covers 7 bases. The sequencing used PBMCs from blood, collected on the day of vaccination. CDR3 sequence reads: CASSLRERGTRFTGELFF. CDR3 bases: TGTGCCAGTAGTTTGCGCGAGCGGGGCACCCGTTTCACCGGGGAGCTGTTTTTT.